This TCR beta chain was sequenced during a study of blood T cells in healthy people across ages. Study overall: For every two T cells, template switching captured about one barcoded beta molecule.

Those donating, healthy Caucasian individuals from Russia, were aged 6 to 90. Every donor gave 7.5 to 10 milliliters of peripheral blood. Using a J-beta primer mix together with a sample-barcoded 5' primer, a second PCR was run for about 6 to 12 cycles. From the 5' RACE reads, TCRdb called clonotypes with MiXCR, one entry per CDR3 protein. The sample consists of some 920,000 distinct CDR3 sequences, about 53% of them appearing once. The sequenced sample was blood. The TCR originated in a woman in her sixties or seventies in good health.

CDR3: CASSPTDSLPRVANVLTF. The DNA of the CDR3 is TGTGCCAGCTCACCAACAGACAGCCTTCCCCGAGTGGCCAACGTCCTGACTTTC. V is TRBV18 and J is TRBJ2-6, with D possibly matching TRBD1 (5 bases). From germline, CDR1 is KGHSH and CDR2 LQKENI. This CDR3 is 18 amino acids long. V lost 2 bases and J 6 bases, leaving 20 bases between the germline ends.